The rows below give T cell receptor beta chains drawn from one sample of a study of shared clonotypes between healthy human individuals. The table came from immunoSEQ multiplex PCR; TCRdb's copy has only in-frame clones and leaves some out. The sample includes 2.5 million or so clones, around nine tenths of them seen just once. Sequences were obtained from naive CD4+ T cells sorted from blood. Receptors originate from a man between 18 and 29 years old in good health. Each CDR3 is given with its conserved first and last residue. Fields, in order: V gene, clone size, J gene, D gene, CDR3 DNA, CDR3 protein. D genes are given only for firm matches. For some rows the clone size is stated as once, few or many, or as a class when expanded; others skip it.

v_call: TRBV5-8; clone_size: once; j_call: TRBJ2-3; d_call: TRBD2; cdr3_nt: TGTGCCAGCAGCCAAAGAACTAGCGGGGGCACAGATACGCAGTATTTT; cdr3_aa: CASSQRTSGGTDTQYF
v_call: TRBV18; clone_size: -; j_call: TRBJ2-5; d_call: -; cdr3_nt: TGTGCCAGCTCACCATGGCAGGGGAAAGAGACCCAGTACTTC; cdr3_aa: CASSPWQGKETQYF
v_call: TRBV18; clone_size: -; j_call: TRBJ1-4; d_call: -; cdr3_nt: TGTGCCAGTGAGGGTGAGACTAATGAAAAACTGTTTTTT; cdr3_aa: CASEGETNEKLFF
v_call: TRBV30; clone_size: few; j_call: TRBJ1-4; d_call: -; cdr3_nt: TGTGCCTGGAAGGTCAATGAAAAACTGTTTTTT; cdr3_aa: CAWKVNEKLFF
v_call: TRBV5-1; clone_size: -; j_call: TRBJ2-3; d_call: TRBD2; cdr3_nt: TGCGCCAGCAGCTTTCGACTAGCGGGGGGCCAGAGCACAGATACGCAGTATTTT; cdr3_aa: CASSFRLAGGQSTDTQYF
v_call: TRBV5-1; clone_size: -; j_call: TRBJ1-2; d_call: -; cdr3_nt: TGCGCCAGCAGCTTGATGGCAGACTATGGCTACACCTTC; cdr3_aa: CASSLMADYGYTF
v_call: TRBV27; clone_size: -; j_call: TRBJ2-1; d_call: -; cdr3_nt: TGTGCCAGCAGTTTACACAGGCCCCCGTGGGCTAGCCTCGGCAATGAGCAGTTCTTC; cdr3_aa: CASSLHRPPWASLGNEQFF
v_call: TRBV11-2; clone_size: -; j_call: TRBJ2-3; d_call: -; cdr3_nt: TGTGCCAGCAGCCATTACCCAGGAAGCACAGATACGCAGTATTTT; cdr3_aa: CASSHYPGSTDTQYF
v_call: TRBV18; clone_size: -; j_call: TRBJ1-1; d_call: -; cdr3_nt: TGTGCCAGCTCACCACCTGGACAGATGAACACTGAAGCTTTCTTT; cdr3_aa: CASSPPGQMNTEAFF
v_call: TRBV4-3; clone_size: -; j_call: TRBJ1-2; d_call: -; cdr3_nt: TGCGCCAGCAGCCAAGTGGGCAGGGGTAACTATGGCTACACCTTC; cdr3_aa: CASSQVGRGNYGYTF
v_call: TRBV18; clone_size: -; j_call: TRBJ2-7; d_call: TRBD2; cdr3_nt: TGTGCCAGCTCACCGACGACTAGCGGGTACGGGCAGTACTTC; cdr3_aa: CASSPTTSGYGQYF
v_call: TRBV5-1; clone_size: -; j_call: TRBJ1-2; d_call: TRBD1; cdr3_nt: TGCGCCAGCAGCCCCACAGGGGTTGATGGCTACACCTTC; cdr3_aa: CASSPTGVDGYTF
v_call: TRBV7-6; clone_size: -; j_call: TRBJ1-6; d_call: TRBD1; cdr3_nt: TGTGCCAGCAGCTTAGCGGACAGGGCCGGATCACCCCTCCACTTT; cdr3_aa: CASSLADRAGSPLHF
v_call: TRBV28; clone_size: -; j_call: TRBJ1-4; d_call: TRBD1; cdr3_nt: TGTGCCAGCAGTCTCAGACAGGGGGGGAATGAAAAACTGTTTTTT; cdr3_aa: CASSLRQGGNEKLFF